Below are 22 T cell receptor beta chains sequenced from a single sample in a study of technical replicates of blood from four donors. Method: immunoSEQ multiplex PCR; TCRdb's copy keeps in-frame clones and lacks some. The sample holds 90,000 to 100,000 clones, approximately 94% seen once. What was sequenced was T cells isolated from PBMCs. These receptors were taken from a human donor in good health.

The rearrangement uses TRBV5-1 and TRBJ2-1; D perhaps matches TRBD2 (6 bases). Between the trimmed V and J ends, which lost 1 base and 2 bases, there was a span of 16 bases. Germline V CDR1 and CDR2: SGHRS, YFSETQ. The CDR3 has 17 amino acids. The CDR3 DNA reads TGCGCCAGCAGCTTGTTTGGCGGGGCCGGCGCCTACAATGAGCAGTTCTTC. It translates to CASSLFGGAGAYNEQFF.

The rearrangement joins TRBV28 to TRBJ2-7; TRBD1 might be the D (5 bases). The germline V and J ends were trimmed by 4 bases and 7 bases, with 14 bases remaining between them. Germline-derived CDR1 and CDR2 are MDHEN and SYDVKM. The CDR3 is 13 amino acids. This chain's CDR3 is CASSSSGWEEQYF. CDR3 nucleotide sequence: TGTGCCAGCAGTTCCTCAGGGTGGGAAGAGCAGTACTTC.

The V gene is TRBV7-9, the J gene TRBJ2-7, with D perhaps TRBD1 (6 bases). Germline values: CDR1 SEHNR, CDR2 FQNEAQ (reference sequence). The CDR3 runs to 14 residues. Deletions cut 5 bases from V and 3 bases from J, with 14 bases between. In DNA form, the CDR3 reads TGTGCCAGCAGCCCACGAGGACAGAGCTACGAGCAGTACTTC. This gives the protein CASSPRGQSYEQYF.

The gene calls are TRBV9 and TRBJ1-2; D is uncertain. This CDR3 contains 13 residues. Per germline, CDR1 SGDLS and CDR2 YYNGEE. The germline V and J ends were trimmed by 3 bases and 2 bases, with 8 bases remaining between them. Here the CDR3 DNA reads TGTGCCAGCAGCGAAACCGGGAACTATGGCTACACCTTC. Protein: CASSETGNYGYTF.

The genes are TRBV9 and TRBJ2-2, with 7 bases that match TRBD2. Germline V CDR1 and CDR2: SGDLS, YYNGEE. Losses at the gene ends were 7 bases for V and 1 base for J; bases not matched to a gene: 4. This CDR3 has 14 residues. The chain's CDR3 is CASGASGNTGELFF. The CDR3 region has the DNA TGTGCCAGCGGGGCTAGCGGGAACACCGGGGAGCTGTTTTTT.

This chain joins TRBV30 and TRBJ2-6; D gene unclear. V was trimmed by 1 base and J by 1 base, leaving 5 bases between them. This CDR3 has 14 residues. Germline CDR1 GTSNPN, CDR2 SVGIG (reference sequence). In DNA form, the CDR3 reads TGTGCCTGGAGTGCAGGTTCTGGGGCCAACGTCCTGACTTTC. Translating it yields CAWSAGSGANVLTF.

The chain recombines TRBV5-6 with TRBJ2-7, with 8 bases identical to TRBD1. The J segment lost 7 bases and the V segment lost 1 base, leaving 7 bases of the junction unmatched. The germline V gene encodes CDR1 SGHDT and CDR2 YYEEEE. The CDR3 is made up of 14 amino acids. The CDR3 loop reads CASSLRTGSREQYF. CDR3 sequence (DNA): TGTGCCAGCAGCTTGAGGACAGGGTCTCGGGAGCAGTACTTC.

The chain combines TRBV7-9 with TRBJ2-2; 7 bases match TRBD1. The CDR3 sequence is 14 residues long. Germline V gene sequence: CDR1 SEHNR, CDR2 FQNEAQ (reference sequence). With 4 bases clipped from V and 3 bases from J, the junction kept 2 bases outside the gene matches. The CDR3 DNA reads TGTGCCAGCAGCTCACAGGGGTACACCGGGGAGCTGTTTTTT. It encodes CASSSQGYTGELFF.

J is TRBJ2-7 and V is TRBV7-9; perhaps TRBD1 as D (6 bases). The CDR3 has 16 amino acids. CDR1 and CDR2 (germline): SEHNR, FQNEAQ (reference sequence). V dropped 0 bases and J dropped 0 bases, with 12 bases sitting between them. In DNA form, the CDR3 reads TGTGCCAGCAGCTTAGCGTGGGACACCGCCTCCTACGAGCAGTACTTC. This sequence encodes CASSLAWDTASYEQYF.

This chain links TRBV10-1 with TRBJ2-4, with D hard to call. V lost 4 bases to trimming and J lost 5 bases, with 6 bases between them. Germline V gene lookup returns CDR1 WNHNN and CDR2 SYGVQD (reference sequence). CDR3 size: 12 residues. CDR3 DNA: TGCGCCAGCAGTGGGGCAGAAAACATTCAGTACTTC. This translates into CASSGAENIQYF.

The chain has TRBV6-1 and TRBJ2-4; a weak D match, TRBD2 (6 bases). Between the trimmed V and J ends, which lost 0 bases and 3 bases, there was a span of 12 bases. The CDR3 totals 16 residues. The germline gives CDR1 MNHNS, CDR2 SASEGT. CDR3 sequence (DNA): TGTGCCAGCAGTGAAGCGTTCGGGGGATACAAAAACATTCAGTACTTC. Amino acids: CASSEAFGGYKNIQYF.

The V and J genes are TRBV28 and TRBJ1-5; the D gene is possibly TRBD1 (6 bases). Germline V gives CDR1 MDHEN, CDR2 SYDVKM. The CDR3 is made up of 16 amino acids. Trimming left V 7 bases short and J 3 bases short, with 19 bases between. The chain's CDR3 is CASTLQGEGDNQPQHF. The CDR3 nucleotides read TGTGCCAGCACCTTACAGGGTGAAGGGGACAATCAGCCCCAGCATTTT.

This sequence joins TRBV2 and TRBJ1-2, with a possible D match to TRBD1 (5 bases). With 6 bases removed from V and 4 bases from J, the gap between germline ends came to 15 bases. Germline loops: CDR1 SNHLY, CDR2 FYNNEI. The CDR3 loop spans 14 amino acids. This CDR3 is CASRTSGGVYGYTF. The CDR3 coding sequence is TGTGCCAGCAGAACCTCGGGGGGGGTCTATGGCTACACCTTC. Full variable domain (outside the CDR3, taken from reference TRBV2 and TRBJ1-2): EPEVTQTPSHQVTQMGQEVILRCVPISNHLYFYWYRQILGQKVEFLVSFYNNEISEKSEIFDDQFSVERPDGSNFTLKIRSTKLEDSAMYFCASRTSGGVYGYTFGSGTRLTVV.

J is TRBJ1-1 and V is TRBV5-4; 9 bases fit TRBD1. Unmatched junction bases numbered 6, after V lost 3 bases and J lost 6 bases. Germline V gene lookup returns CDR1 SGHNT and CDR2 YYREEE (reference sequence). The CDR3 is 14 residues long. The CDR3 reads CASSSATGGSEAFF. CDR3 in DNA: TGTGCCAGCAGCTCGGCTACAGGGGGCTCTGAAGCTTTCTTT.

J is TRBJ2-5 and V is TRBV28, with D possibly being TRBD1 (6 bases). The V end lost 5 bases, the J end lost 0 bases, and 7 bases lay between the germline ends. The CDR3 totals 13 residues. Germline V gives CDR1 MDHEN, CDR2 SYDVKM. CDR3 amino acids: CASSRQDQETQYF. For the CDR3, the DNA is TGTGCCAGCAGTCGACAGGACCAAGAGACCCAGTACTTC.

This chain connects TRBV2 to TRBJ2-5; 9 bases line up with TRBD2. Trimming took 7 bases from V and 5 from J; bases not matched to a gene: 14. This CDR3 has 16 residues. Germline V gene sequence: CDR1 SNHLY, CDR2 FYNNEI. The chain's CDR3 is CASIRGGRARAETQYF. In DNA, the CDR3 is TGTGCCAGCATCCGGGGCGGGAGGGCAAGAGCGGAGACCCAGTACTTC.

The J gene is TRBJ2-2, the V gene TRBV5-6; 11 bases are shared with TRBD2. Germline V gene sequence: CDR1 SGHDT, CDR2 YYEEEE. The CDR3 is 17 amino acids. Trimming cost V 1 base and J 4 bases; bases outside gene matches: 6. The CDR3 here is CASSLLTSGMITGELFF. CDR3 coding DNA: TGTGCCAGCAGCTTGTTGACTAGCGGGATGATCACCGGGGAGCTGTTTTTT.

The V gene is TRBV25-1, the J gene TRBJ1-3, with TRBD1 as a possible D gene (5 bases). CDR1 and CDR2 from the germline V gene are MGHDK and SYGVNS. CDR3 length: 13 residues. Trimming took 3 bases from V and 6 from J, leaving 9 bases between them. The CDR3 sequence: CASSDPTENTIYF. The CDR3 DNA follows: TGTGCCAGCAGTGACCCGACAGAAAACACCATATATTTT. Based on the CDR3 plus reference TRBV25-1 and TRBJ1-3, the full variable domain is EADIYQTPRYLVIGTGKKITLECSQTMGHDKMYWYQQDPGMELHLIHYSYGVNSTEKGDLSSESTVSRIRTEHFPLTLESARPSHTSQYLCASSDPTENTIYFGEGSWLTVV.

The chain has TRBV14 and TRBJ2-5; 9 positions match TRBD1. The V gene's germline CDR1 is SGHDN and CDR2 FVKESK. The V gene end was trimmed by 3 bases and the J gene end by 4 bases; junction bases not matched to a gene: 3. This CDR3 is 14 amino acids long. The CDR3 bases are TGTGCCAGCAGCCAGACACAGGGGGCAGAGACCCAGTACTTC. It is translated as CASSQTQGAETQYF.

V usage is TRBV2 and J usage is TRBJ2-1, with 8 positions matching TRBD1. The CDR3 loop spans 13 amino acids. The J segment lost 2 bases and the V segment lost 8 bases, leaving 2 bases of the junction unmatched. Looked up from germline, CDR1 is SNHLY and CDR2 is FYNNEI. CDR3 region: CASWTGTYNEQFF. The CDR3 nucleotides are TGTGCCAGCTGGACAGGGACCTACAATGAGCAGTTCTTC.

This chain uses TRBV4-1 with TRBJ1-4; D possibly corresponds to TRBD1 (6 bases). The ends were cut back, 8 bases at V and 6 bases at J, with 19 bases in the middle. In germline, CDR1 is MGHRA, CDR2 YSYEKL. The CDR3 has 15 amino acids. As DNA, the CDR3 is TGCGCCAGCTCGGGGCCTCAGGGGTGGGATGAAAAACTGTTTTTT. Amino acid sequence: CASSGPQGWDEKLFF.

V and J are TRBV28 and TRBJ2-5; possible D gene TRBD1, 7 bases. Trimming cost V 1 base and J 4 bases, with 13 bases left between them. Germline assignment: CDR1 MDHEN and CDR2 SYDVKM. The CDR3 sequence is 15 residues long. This CDR3 is CASSLYGQGGETQYF. In nucleotides, the CDR3 is TGTGCCAGCAGTTTATACGGGCAGGGGGGAGAGACCCAGTACTTC.